This T cell receptor (beta chain) was identified in a study of cytomegalovirus exposure and HLA in healthy donors. Study overall: Counted in an early data release were roughly 87 million unique TCRs from HLA-typed donors.

V lost 6 bases and J 2 bases, leaving 9 bases between the germline ends. CDR3 length: 13 amino acids. Germline lookup yields CDR1 SGHVS and CDR2 FQNEAQ. Study-wide points: Association of 16,951 TCR beta sequences with HLA alleles was found at 0.05 false discovery rate in a later analysis.

13 Jbeta primers and 60 Vbeta primers were used for the PCR. The data were produced by immunoSEQ multiplex PCR, yet TCRdb's version contains in-frame clones alone and is incomplete. The repertoire holds 120,000 to 150,000 clones, 73% seen once, with 1% to 1.5% in the top ten. This clone was seen just once. The antigen remains undetermined. V and J are TRBV7-8 and TRBJ2-3; D is unresolved. Sequences were obtained from PBMCs. The source of this sequence is a woman aged 40 to 50 in good health and CMV-seronegative. The CDR3 DNA is TGTGCCAGCAGACCGCGATTCACAGATACGCAGTATTTT. Residues: CASRPRFTDTQYF.